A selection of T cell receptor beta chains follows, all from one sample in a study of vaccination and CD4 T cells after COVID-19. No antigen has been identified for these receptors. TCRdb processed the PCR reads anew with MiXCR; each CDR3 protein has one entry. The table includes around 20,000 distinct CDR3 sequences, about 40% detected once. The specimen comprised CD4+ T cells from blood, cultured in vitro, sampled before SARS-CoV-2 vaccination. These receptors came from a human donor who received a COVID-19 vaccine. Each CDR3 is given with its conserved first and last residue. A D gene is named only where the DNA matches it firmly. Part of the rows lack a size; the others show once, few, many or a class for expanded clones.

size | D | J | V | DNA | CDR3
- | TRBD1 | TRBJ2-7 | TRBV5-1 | TGCGCCAGCACCAGGACAGGAGGTACCTACGAGCAGTACTTC | CASTRTGGTYEQYF
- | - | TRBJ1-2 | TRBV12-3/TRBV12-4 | TGTGCCAGCAGTTTTTCTAACTATGGCTACACCTTC | CASSFSNYGYTF
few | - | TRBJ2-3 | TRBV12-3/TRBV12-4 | TGTGCCAGCAGCCCCAACGGACAGCGTACAGATACGCAGTATTTT | CASSPNGQRTDTQYF
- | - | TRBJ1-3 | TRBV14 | TGTGCCAGCAGCCTTAAGGGTTGGGGAAACACCATATATTTT | CASSLKGWGNTIYF
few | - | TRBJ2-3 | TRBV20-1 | TGCAGTGCTAGAAGTACAGTCAGGACAGATACGCAGTATTTT | CSARSTVRTDTQYF
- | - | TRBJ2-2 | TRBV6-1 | TGTGCCAGCAGCAGGACGGGTACCGGGGAGCTGTTTTTT | CASSRTGTGELFF
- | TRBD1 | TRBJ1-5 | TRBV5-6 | TGTGCCAGCAGGCAACAGGGGGGCAATCAGCCCCAGCATTTT | CASRQQGGNQPQHF
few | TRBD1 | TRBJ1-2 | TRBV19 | TGTGCCAGTAGTGTGGGACAGGGTGGATATGGCTACACCTTC | CASSVGQGGYGYTF
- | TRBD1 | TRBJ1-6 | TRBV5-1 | TGCGCCAGCAGCCAGGGGACAGGGGGATCACCCCTCCACTTT | CASSQGTGGSPLHF
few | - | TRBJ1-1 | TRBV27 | TGTGCCAGCCGATTGAACCAGGGCATGAACACTGAAGCTTTCTTT | CASRLNQGMNTEAFF
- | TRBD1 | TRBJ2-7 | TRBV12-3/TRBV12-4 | TGTGCCAGCAGTTTGGGACAGGGGGTCTACGAGCAGTACTTC | CASSLGQGVYEQYF
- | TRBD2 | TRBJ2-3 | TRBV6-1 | TGTGCCAGCATCACGGGGGACTACACAGATACGCAGTATTTT | CASITGDYTDTQYF
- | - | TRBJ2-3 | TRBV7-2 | TGTGCCAGCAGCTTAGGGCCAGATACGCAGTATTTT | CASSLGPDTQYF
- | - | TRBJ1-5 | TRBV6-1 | TGTGCCAGCAGGCCCTATGACAGGACCCTCAATAGCAATCAGCCCCAGCATTTT | CASRPYDRTLNSNQPQHF
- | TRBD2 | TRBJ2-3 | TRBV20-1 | TGCAGTGCTAGAGATGAACTAGCGGGTTCAGATACGCGGTATTTT | CSARDELAGSDTRYF
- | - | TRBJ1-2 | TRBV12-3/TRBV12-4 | TGTGCCAGCAGTTACCGTGAGAACTATGGCTACACCTTC | CASSYRENYGYTF
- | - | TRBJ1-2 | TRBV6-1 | TGTGCCAGTACACTTAACTATGGCTACACCTTC | CASTLNYGYTF
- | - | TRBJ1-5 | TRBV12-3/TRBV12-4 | TGTGCCAGCAGTTTACCGGCCCGGGGTCAGCCCCAGCATTTT | CASSLPARGQPQHF
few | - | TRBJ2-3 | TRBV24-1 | TGTGCCACCAGTGATTTAATTACTTCTAGCACAGATACGCAGTATTTT | CATSDLITSSTDTQYF
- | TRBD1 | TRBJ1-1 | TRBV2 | TGTGCCAGCAGGGACAGGGCGATGAACACTGAAGCTTTCTTT | CASRDRAMNTEAFF
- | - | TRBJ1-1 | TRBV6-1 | TGTGCCAGCAGGCAACAGGGAGGATGGAACACTGAAGCTTTCTTT | CASRQQGGWNTEAFF
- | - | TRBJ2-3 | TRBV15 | TGTGCCACCAGCAGAGACAGGGATAGCACAGATACGCAGTATTTT | CATSRDRDSTDTQYF
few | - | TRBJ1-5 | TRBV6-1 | TGTGCCAGCAGTCTCCGTAACACCCAGCCCCAGCATTTT | CASSLRNTQPQHF
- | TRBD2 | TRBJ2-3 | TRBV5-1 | TGCGCCAGCAGCATAACCGGGACTACGGATACGCAGTATTTT | CASSITGTTDTQYF
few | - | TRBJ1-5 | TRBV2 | TGTGCCAGCAGTGAAGTCTTGAGGTCTAGTCAGCCCCAGCATTTT | CASSEVLRSSQPQHF
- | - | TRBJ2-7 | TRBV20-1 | TGCAGTGCTAGCCGCCTTACAGGGGAGGGGGAGCAGTACTTC | CSASRLTGEGEQYF
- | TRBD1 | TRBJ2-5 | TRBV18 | TGTGCCAGCTCACCGCGGACAGGGCGAGAGACCCAGTACTTC | CASSPRTGRETQYF
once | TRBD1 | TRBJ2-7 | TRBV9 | TGTGCCAGCAGCGGATCGACAGGGACCTACGAGCAGTACTTC | CASSGSTGTYEQYF
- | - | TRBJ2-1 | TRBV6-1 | TGTGCCAGCAGTCCCACAGGGATTTCCTACAATGAGCAGTTCTTC | CASSPTGISYNEQFF
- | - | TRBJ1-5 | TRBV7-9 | TGTGCCAGCAGCTCCACGACAGGCCCCTTCAATCAGCCCCAGCATTTT | CASSSTTGPFNQPQHF
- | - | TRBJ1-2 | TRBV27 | TGTGCCAGTGGTACCGCCGCAGGTGTCTATGGCTACACCTTC | CASGTAAGVYGYTF